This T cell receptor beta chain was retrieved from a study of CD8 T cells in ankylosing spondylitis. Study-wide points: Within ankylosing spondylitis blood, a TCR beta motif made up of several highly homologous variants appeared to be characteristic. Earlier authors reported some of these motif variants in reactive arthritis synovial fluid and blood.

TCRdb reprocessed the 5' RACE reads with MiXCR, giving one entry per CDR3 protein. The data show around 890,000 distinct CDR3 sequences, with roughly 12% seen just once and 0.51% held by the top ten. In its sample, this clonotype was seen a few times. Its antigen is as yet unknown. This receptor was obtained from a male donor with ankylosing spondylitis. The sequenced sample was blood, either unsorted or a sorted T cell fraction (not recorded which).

CDR3 region: CSATSPLYEQYF. CDR3 nucleotide sequence: TGCAGTGCTACAAGCCCCCTGTACGAGCAGTACTTC. The rearrangement uses TRBV20-1 and TRBJ2-7, with no clear D. V lost 4 bases to trimming and J lost 4 bases, with 11 bases between them. CDR1 DFQATT and CDR2 SNEGSKA come from the germline V gene (reference sequence). The CDR3 sequence is 12 residues long.